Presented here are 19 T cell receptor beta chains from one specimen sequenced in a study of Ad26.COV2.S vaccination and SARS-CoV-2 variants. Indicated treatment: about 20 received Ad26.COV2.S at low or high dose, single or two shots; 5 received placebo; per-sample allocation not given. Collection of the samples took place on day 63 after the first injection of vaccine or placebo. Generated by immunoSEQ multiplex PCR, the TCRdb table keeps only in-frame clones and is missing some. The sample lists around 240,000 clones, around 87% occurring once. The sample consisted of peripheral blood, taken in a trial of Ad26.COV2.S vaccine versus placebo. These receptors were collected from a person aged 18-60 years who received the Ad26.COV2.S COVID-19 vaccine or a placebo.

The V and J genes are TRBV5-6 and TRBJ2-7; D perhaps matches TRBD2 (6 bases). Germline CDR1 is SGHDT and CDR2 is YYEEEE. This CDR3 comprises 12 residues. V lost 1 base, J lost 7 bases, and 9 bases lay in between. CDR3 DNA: TGTGCCAGCAGCTTGACTAGCCGGGAGCAGTACTTC. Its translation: CASSLTSREQYF.

The DNA of the CDR3 is TGTGCCAGCAGTACCCTAGGGGGGGACTACAATGAGCAGTTCTTC. Its protein is CASSTLGGDYNEQFF. The rearrangement joins TRBV6-6 to TRBJ2-1; tentatively, D is TRBD2 (7 bases). V was trimmed by 5 bases and J by 3 bases, leaving 14 bases between them. The CDR3 runs 15 residues. Germline V lookup: CDR1 MNHNY, CDR2 SVGAGI (reference sequence).

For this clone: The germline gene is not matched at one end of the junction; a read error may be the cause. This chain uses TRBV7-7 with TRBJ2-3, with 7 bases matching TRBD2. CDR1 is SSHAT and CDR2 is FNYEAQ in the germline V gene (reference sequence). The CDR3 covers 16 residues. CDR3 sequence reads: CASSLGVGGSSDTQYF. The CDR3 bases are TGTGCTAGCAGCTTAGGGGTCGGCGGGAGCTCAGATACGCAGTATTTT.

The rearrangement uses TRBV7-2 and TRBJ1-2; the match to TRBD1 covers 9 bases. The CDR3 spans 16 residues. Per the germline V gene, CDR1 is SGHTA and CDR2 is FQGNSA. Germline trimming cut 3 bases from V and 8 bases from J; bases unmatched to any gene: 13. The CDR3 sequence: CASSFGQGRGSGGYTF. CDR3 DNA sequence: TGTGCCAGCAGCTTCGGACAGGGGAGGGGATCGGGAGGCTACACCTTC.

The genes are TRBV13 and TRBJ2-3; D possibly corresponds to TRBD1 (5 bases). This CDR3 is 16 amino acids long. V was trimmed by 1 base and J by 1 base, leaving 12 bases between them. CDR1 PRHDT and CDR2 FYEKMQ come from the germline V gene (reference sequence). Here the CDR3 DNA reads TGTGCCAGCAGCTTAGTCCTAGACAGAGGCACAGATACGCAGTATTTT. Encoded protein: CASSLVLDRGTDTQYF. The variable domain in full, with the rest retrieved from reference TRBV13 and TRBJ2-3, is AAGVIQSPRHLIKEKRETATLKCYPIPRHDTVYWYQQGPGQDPQFLISFYEKMQSDKGSIPDRFSAQQFSDYHSELNMSSLELGDSALYFCASSLVLDRGTDTQYFGPGTRLTVL.

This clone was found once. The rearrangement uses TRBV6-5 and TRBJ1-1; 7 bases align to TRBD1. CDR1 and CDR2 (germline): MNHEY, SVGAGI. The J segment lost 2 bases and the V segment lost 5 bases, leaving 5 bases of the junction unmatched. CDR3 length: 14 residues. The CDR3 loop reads CASSTRTGNTEAFF. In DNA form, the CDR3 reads TGTGCCAGCAGTACCCGGACAGGTAACACTGAAGCTTTCTTT.

The CDR3 loop is CASSSQGGGNTEAFF. The CDR3 DNA is TGCGCCAGCAGCTCACAAGGCGGTGGGAACACTGAAGCTTTCTTT. V usage is TRBV5-1 and J usage is TRBJ1-1; D remains unclear. Trimming pared 3 bases from V and 1 base from J, leaving 13 bases between. Germline assignment: CDR1 SGHRS and CDR2 YFSETQ. This CDR3 has 15 amino acids.

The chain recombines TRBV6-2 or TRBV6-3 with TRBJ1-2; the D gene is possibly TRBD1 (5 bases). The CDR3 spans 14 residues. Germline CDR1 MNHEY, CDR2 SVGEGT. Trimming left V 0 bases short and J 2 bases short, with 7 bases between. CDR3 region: CASSYSAGNYGYTF. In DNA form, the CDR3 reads TGTGCCAGCAGTTACTCCGCAGGGAACTATGGCTACACCTTC.

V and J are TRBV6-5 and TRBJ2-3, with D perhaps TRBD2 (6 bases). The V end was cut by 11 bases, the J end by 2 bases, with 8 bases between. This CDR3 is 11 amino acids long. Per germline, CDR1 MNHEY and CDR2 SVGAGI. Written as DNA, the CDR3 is TGTGCCGGGGGGTTCACAGATACGCAGTATTTT. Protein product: CAGGFTDTQYF.

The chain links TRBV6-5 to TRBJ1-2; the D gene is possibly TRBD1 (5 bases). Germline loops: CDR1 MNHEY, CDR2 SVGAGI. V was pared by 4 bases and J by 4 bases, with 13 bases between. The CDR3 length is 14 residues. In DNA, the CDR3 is TGTGCCAGCAGTTCCGGACAAGCCATCTATGGCTACACCTTC. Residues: CASSSGQAIYGYTF.

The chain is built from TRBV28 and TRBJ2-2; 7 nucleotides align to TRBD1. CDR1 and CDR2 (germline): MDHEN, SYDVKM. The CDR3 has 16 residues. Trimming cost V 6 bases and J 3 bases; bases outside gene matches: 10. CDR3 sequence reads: CASSPTTGLDTGELFF. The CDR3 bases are TGTGCCAGCAGCCCGACGACAGGGCTGGACACCGGGGAGCTGTTTTTT.

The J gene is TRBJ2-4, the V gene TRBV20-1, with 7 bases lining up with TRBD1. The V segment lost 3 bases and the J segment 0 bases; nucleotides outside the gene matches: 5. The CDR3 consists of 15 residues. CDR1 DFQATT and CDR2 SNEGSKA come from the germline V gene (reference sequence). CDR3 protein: CSASGQALAKNIQYF. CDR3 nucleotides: TGCAGTGCTAGTGGACAGGCCCTAGCCAAAAACATTCAGTACTTC.

The CDR3 sequence is CASSESYRHDEQFF. CDR3 coding DNA: TGTGCCAGCAGTGAGAGCTACCGACACGATGAGCAGTTCTTC. This sequence joins TRBV2 and TRBJ2-1, with D uncertain. This CDR3 is built from 14 residues. V lost 3 bases, J lost 8 bases, and 14 bases lay in between. The V gene's germline CDR1 is SNHLY and CDR2 FYNNEI.

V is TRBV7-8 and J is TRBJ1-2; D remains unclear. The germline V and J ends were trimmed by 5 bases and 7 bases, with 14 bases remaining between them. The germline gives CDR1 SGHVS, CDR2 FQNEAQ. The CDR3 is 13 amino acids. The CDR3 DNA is TGTGCCAGCAGCCTAGGGCAGTTGTCTGGCTACACCTTC. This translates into CASSLGQLSGYTF.

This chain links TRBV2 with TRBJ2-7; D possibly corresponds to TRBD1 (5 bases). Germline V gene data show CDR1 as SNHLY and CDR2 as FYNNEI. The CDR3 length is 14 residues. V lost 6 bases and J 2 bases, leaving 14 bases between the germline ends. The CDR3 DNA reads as TGTGCCAGCAGCCTTGCCGCAGGGACCTACGAGCAGTACTTC. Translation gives CASSLAAGTYEQYF.

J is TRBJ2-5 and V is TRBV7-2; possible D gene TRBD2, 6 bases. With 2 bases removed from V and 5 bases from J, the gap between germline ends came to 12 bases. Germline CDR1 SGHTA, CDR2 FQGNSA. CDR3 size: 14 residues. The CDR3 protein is CASSLSGLVETQYF. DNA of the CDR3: TGTGCCAGCAGCTTATCGGGACTTGTGGAGACCCAGTACTTC.

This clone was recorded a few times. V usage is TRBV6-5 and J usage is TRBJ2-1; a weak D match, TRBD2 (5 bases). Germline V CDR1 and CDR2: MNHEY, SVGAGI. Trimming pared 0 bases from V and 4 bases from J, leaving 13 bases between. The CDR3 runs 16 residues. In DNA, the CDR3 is TGTGCCAGCAGTTACTCGATAGCGACGGTTTACAATGAGCAGTTCTTC. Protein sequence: CASSYSIATVYNEQFF.

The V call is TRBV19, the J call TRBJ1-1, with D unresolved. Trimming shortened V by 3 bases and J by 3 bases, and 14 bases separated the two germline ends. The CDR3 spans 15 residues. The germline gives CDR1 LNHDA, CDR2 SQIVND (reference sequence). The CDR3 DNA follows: TGTGCCAGTAGTATTGGGGTAGGGCGGGACACTGAAGCTTTCTTT. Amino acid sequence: CASSIGVGRDTEAFF. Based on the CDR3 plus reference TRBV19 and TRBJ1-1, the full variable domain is DGGITQSPKYLFRKEGQNVTLSCEQNLNHDAMYWYRQDPGQGLRLIYYSQIVNDFQKGDIAEGYSVSREKKESFPLTVTSAQKNPTAFYLCASSIGVGRDTEAFFGQGTRLTVV.

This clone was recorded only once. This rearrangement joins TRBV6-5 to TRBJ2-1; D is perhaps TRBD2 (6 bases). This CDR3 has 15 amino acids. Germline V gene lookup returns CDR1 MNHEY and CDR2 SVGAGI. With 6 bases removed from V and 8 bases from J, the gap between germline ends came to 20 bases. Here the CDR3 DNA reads TGTGCCAGCAGCAACCGGGGACTGATCCAGTATGAGCAGTTCTTC. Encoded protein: CASSNRGLIQYEQFF.